Reported below is one T cell receptor (beta chain). This clone was picked up a small number of times. This clone's antigen is unknown. No much larger clonotype is one base removed from it; base qualities were not supplied. The sample belongs to a study of beta chain features in type 1 diabetes (dated by TCRdb to 2016 to 2019). General notes on the study: Patients and healthy donors did not differ in mean age, gender distribution, total cell number or subset yield. Across all samples, 90 million to 130 million sorted cells were examined, and cell number per subset correlated strongly with RNA yield. Regulatory and stem cell-like memory subsets were obtained from only 8 patients and roughly 8 healthy donors, while naive and central memory subsets were obtained from all 30 or so donors. In the study, recently diagnosed type 1 diabetes patients and matched healthy donors were compared on the TCRB repertoires of their sorted circulating CD4+ T cell subsets.

The research as a whole found: PCR may preferentially amplify shorter templates, but because patient and control samples were amplified and corrected together, any resulting skew would affect both groups equally. A moderate but significant shortening of TCRB CDR3 length was observed in type 1 diabetes patients in all four CD4+ subsets. At VDJ recombination sites, patients with type 1 diabetes made fewer insertions and deleted more nucleotides, a pattern implying thymic rearrangement abnormalities. Because cDNA was sequenced instead of genomic DNA, activated cells with high expression could be over-represented, although the groups did not differ in activation or CD3 levels. Naive, central memory and regulatory TCRB repertoires appeared to be more similar among patients than among healthy donors. Because small numbers of individuals were included in the HLA sub-analyses, any influence of HLA type on TCRB rearrangement was left unresolved.

The High Capacity cDNA Reverse Transcription Kit was used to reverse transcribe all of the isolated RNA, meaning that expressed TCRB transcripts were what got sequenced. Deep immunoSEQ sequencing was performed on naive, central memory and regulatory T cell samples, with an average of roughly 3.6 million total reads per sample. Sorted cells were lysed in RLT buffer, and RNA was extracted using DNase-treated RNeasy Micro or Mini kits according to cell number. Each cell subset was processed on its own to prevent cross-contamination, while patient and healthy donor samples were processed together. The immunoSEQ multiplex PCR was used to amplify TCRB sequences from cDNA, generating 87-bp fragments that spanned the CDR3 region. The amplicons were sequenced using the Illumina HiSeq platform. The paper's data handling went like this. Synthetic template baselines were used to correct PCR bias computationally, reads within Hamming distance 2 were collapsed, and singletons that could not be merged were discarded. Reads were aligned against IMGT to assign V, D and J genes, CDR3 length and insertions or deletions at six rearrangement sites. Within each subset, clonotype counts were normalized to sorted cell number, after which true diversity and Gini coefficients were computed with the tcR R package. The overlap coefficient, calculated on TCRB nucleotide sequences, was used to measure repertoire sharing. In TCRdb, the immuneACCESS table is reduced to in-frame sequences with V and J assigned. These tables do not hold every clone; where another copy was compared, an unresolved V gene accounts for under half, and the others remain unexplained. That table is the source of V, J and clone size, and D and trimming were worked out from the DNA. The table for this sample lists more than 300,000 clones; less than 10% of them were counted only once. The biggest ten clones account for 0.44% of the sample.

The germline V gene (reference sequence) specifies PRHDT as CDR1 and FYEKMQ as CDR2. Relative to germline, V is missing 6 bases and J is missing 3 bases, with 16 bases of the junction outside any gene match. The CDR3 holds 17 amino acids from the cysteine to the phenylalanine. CDR3 DNA is the only sequence kept; it has 51 bases, read in frame from the first base. Each donor gave one peripheral blood draw, averaging approximately 120 mL, which was collected into heparinised tubes. A BD FACSAria II was used to sort naive, central memory, regulatory and stem cell-like memory CD4+ T cells with a panel that included CD45RO, CCR7, CD25, CD127, CD95 and CD27. Purity was above 98% for every sorted population. PBMCs were separated immediately by Lymphoprep density gradient centrifugation and were stained directly, without being cultured. Samples were stained and sorted in pairs, with one healthy donor and one patient per experiment, so that batch effects were minimized.

Sequenced material: central memory CD4+ T cells from blood. The receptor was derived from a woman younger than 35 in good health. The chain was built from TRBV13 and TRBJ2-7; 8 middle bases align to TRBD2. The CDR3 region reads CASRPLSRTSSLYEQYF. At the DNA level, the sequence is TGTGCCAGCAGACCCTTGTCCAGGACTAGCTCGCTCTACGAGCAGTACTTC. The CDR3, completed at both ends by the reference TRBV13 and TRBJ2-7 genes, gives the full variable domain AAGVIQSPRHLIKEKRETATLKCYPIPRHDTVYWYQQGPGQDPQFLISFYEKMQSDKGSIPDRFSAQQFSDYHSELNMSSLELGDSALYFCASRPLSRTSSLYEQYFGPGTRLTVT.